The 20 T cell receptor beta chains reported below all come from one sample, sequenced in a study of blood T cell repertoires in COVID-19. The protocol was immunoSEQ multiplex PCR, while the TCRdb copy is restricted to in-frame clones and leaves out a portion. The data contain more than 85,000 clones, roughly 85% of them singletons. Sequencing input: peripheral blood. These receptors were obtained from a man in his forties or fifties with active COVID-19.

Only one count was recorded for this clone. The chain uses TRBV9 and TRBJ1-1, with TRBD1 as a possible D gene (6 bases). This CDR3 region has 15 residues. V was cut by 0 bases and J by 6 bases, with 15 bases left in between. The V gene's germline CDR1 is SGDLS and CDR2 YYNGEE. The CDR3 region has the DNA TGTGCCAGCAGCGTAGCGGGGCAGGGGACCGCTGAAGCTTTCTTT. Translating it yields CASSVAGQGTAEAFF.

CDR3 DNA: TGTGCCAGCAGCTCCTATAGACGGAGGAACACTGAAGCTTTCTTT. Its translation is CASSSYRRRNTEAFF. The chain joins TRBV7-9 to TRBJ1-1; the D is unclear. The CDR3 loop spans 15 amino acids. V was trimmed by 4 bases and J by 1 base, leaving 13 bases between them. Looked up from germline, CDR1 is SEHNR and CDR2 is FQNEAQ (reference sequence).

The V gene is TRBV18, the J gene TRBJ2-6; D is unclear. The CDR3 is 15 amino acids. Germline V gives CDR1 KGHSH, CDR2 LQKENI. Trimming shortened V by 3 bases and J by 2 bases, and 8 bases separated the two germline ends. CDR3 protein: CASSPQEPGANVLTF. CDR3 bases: TGTGCCAGCTCACCCCAGGAACCTGGGGCCAACGTCCTGACTTTC. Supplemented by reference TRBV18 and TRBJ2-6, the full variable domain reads NAGVMQNPRHLVRRRGQEARLRCSPMKGHSHVYWYRQLPEEGLKFMVYLQKENIIDESGMPKERFSAEFPKEGPSILRIQQVVRGDSAAYFCASSPQEPGANVLTFGAGSRLTVL.

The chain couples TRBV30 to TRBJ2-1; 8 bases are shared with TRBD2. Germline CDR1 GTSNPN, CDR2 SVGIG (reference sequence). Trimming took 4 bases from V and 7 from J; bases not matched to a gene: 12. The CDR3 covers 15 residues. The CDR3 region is CAWTPRSGGNNEQFF. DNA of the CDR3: TGTGCCTGGACCCCCCGGAGCGGGGGAAATAATGAGCAGTTCTTC.

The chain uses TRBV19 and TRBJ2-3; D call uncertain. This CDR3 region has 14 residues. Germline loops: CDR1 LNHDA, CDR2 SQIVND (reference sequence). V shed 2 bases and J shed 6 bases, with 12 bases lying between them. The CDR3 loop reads CASSISFRRDTQYF. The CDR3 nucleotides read TGTGCCAGTAGTATAAGTTTCCGGCGGGATACGCAGTATTTT.

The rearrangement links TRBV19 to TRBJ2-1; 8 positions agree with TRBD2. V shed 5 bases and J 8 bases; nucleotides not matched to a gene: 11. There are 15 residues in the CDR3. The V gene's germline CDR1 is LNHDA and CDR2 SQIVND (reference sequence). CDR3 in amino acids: CASSLKGTSLYEQFF. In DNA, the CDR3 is TGTGCCAGTAGTCTAAAAGGGACTAGTTTGTATGAGCAGTTCTTC.

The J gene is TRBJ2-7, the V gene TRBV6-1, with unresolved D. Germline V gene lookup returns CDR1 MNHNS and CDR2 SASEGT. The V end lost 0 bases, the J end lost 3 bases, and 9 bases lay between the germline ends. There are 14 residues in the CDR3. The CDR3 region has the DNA TGTGCCAGCAGTGAAGCGGCGGCTCACTACGAGCAGTACTTC. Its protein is CASSEAAAHYEQYF.

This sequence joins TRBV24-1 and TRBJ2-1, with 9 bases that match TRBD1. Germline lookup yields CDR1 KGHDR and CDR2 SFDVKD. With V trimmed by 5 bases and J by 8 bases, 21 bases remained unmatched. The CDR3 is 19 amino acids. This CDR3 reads CATSAPPKSRDRVWDEQFF. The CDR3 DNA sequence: TGTGCCACCAGTGCCCCACCAAAGTCCCGGGACAGGGTCTGGGATGAGCAGTTCTTC.

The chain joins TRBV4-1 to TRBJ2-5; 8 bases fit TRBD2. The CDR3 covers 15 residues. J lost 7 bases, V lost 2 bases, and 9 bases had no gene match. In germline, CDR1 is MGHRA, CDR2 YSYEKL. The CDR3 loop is CASSQILAGAGTQYF. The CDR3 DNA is TGCGCCAGCAGCCAAATCCTAGCGGGTGCCGGGACCCAGTACTTC.

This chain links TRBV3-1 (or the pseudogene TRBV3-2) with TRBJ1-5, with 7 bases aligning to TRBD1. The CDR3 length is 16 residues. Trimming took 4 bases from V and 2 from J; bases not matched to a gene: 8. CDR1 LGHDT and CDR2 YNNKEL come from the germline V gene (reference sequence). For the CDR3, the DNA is TGTGCCAGCAGCCCTCAGCCTGACAGGGGCAATCAGCCCCAGCATTTT. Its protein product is CASSPQPDRGNQPQHF.

The CDR3 protein is CASSIGGRGSQTPLHF. CDR3 bases: TGTGCCAGTAGTATAGGGGGCAGGGGGTCACAAACACCCCTCCACTTT. The chain is built from TRBV19 and TRBJ1-6; 7 positions match TRBD1. Germline CDR1 reads LNHDA; CDR2 reads SQIVND (reference sequence). The CDR3 extends over 16 amino acids. The J segment lost 11 bases and the V segment lost 1 base, leaving 11 bases of the junction unmatched.

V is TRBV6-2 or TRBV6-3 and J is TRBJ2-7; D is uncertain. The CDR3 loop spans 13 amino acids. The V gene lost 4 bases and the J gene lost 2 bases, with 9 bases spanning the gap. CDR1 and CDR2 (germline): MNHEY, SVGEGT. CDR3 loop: CASSFDTAYEQYF. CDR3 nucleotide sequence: TGTGCCAGCAGTTTCGACACAGCCTACGAGCAGTACTTC.

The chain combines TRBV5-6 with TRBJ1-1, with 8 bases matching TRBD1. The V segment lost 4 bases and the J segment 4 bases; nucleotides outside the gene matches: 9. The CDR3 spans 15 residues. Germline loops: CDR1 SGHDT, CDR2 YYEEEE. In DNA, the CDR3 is TGTGCCAGCAGCCCGGACAGGGAAGGTTTCACTGAAGCTTTCTTT. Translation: CASSPDREGFTEAFF.

The CDR3 DNA reads TGTGCCAGCAGCTTAGGGGGCCCACGAGCTCGCTCTGGAAACACCATATATTTT. Amino acids: CASSLGGPRARSGNTIYF. The genes are TRBV7-9 and TRBJ1-3, with D possibly matching TRBD1 (5 bases). The CDR3 is 18 residues long. Germline-derived CDR1 and CDR2 are SEHNR and FQNEAQ (reference sequence). The V end was cut by 1 base, the J end by 0 bases, with 16 bases between. Supplemented by reference TRBV7-9 and TRBJ1-3, the full variable domain reads DTGVSQNPRHKITKRGQNVTFRCDPISEHNRLYWYRQTLGQGPEFLTYFQNEAQLEKSRLLSDRFSAERPKGSFSTLEIQRTEQGDSAMYLCASSLGGPRARSGNTIYFGEGSWLTVV.

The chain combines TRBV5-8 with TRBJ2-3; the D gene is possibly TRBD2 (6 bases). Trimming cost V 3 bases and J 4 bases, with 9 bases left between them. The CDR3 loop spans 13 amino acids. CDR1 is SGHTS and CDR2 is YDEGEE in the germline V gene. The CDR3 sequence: CASSSLAADTQYF. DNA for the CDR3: TGTGCCAGCAGCTCACTAGCTGCAGATACGCAGTATTTT. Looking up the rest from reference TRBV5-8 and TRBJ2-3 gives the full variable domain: EAGVTQSPTHLIKTRGQQATLRCSPISGHTSVYWYQQALGLGLQFLLWYDEGEERNRGNFPPRFSGRQFPNYSSELNVNALELEDSALYLCASSSLAADTQYFGPGTRLTVL.

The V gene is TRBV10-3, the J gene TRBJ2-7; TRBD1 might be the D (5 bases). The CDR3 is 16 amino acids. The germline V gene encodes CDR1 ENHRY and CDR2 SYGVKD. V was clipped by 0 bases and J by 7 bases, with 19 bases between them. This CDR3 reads CAISESDIASFEEQYF. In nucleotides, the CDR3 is TGTGCCATCAGTGAGTCGGACATAGCCTCTTTTGAAGAGCAGTACTTC.

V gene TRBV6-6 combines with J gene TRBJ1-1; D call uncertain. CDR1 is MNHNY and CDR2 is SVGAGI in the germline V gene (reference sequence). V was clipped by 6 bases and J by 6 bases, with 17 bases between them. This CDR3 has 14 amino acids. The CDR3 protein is CASSVKVEGAEAFF. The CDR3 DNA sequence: TGTGCCAGCAGCGTGAAAGTAGAGGGTGCTGAAGCTTTCTTT.

The CDR3, as DNA: TGCGCCAGCAGCCGACTCGGACTATCGCCCGGGGCCTACAATGAGCAGTTCTTC. This codes for CASSRLGLSPGAYNEQFF. The chain carries TRBV4-1 and TRBJ2-1, with TRBD2 as a possible D gene (6 bases). Germline CDR1 and CDR2: MGHRA and YSYEKL. The CDR3 has 18 amino acids. V was clipped by 4 bases and J by 2 bases, with 21 bases between them.

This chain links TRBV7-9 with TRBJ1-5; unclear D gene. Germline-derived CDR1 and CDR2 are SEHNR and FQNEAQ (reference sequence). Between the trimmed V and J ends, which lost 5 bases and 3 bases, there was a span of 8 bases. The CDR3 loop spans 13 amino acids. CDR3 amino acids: CASSPVHNQPQHF. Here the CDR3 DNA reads TGTGCCAGCAGCCCGGTTCACAATCAGCCCCAGCATTTT.

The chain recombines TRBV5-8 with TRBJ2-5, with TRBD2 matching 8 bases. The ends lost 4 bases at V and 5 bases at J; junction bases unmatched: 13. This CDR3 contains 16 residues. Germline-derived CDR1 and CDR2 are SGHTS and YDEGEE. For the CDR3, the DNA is TGTGCCAGCAGCGCCCGACTAAGCGGGGGCGGGGAGACCCAGTACTTC. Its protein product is CASSARLSGGGETQYF.